This T cell receptor beta chain was sequenced in a study of spatial heterogeneity in lung cancer. This CDR3 comprises 12 residues. Trimming cost V 2 bases and J 2 bases, with 1 base left between them. Germline V gene lookup returns CDR1 KGHDR and CDR2 SFDVKD. This clonotype has ten or more counts. TCRdb reanalysed the 5' RACE reads using MiXCR and keeps one entry per CDR3 protein. The sample carries just over 75,000 distinct CDR3 sequences, 8% recorded once. Noted time point: sample taken at primary tumor resection. The specimen comprised PBMCs, sampled at surgery. This rearrangement joins TRBV24-1 to TRBJ2-3; D is undetermined. The TCR was taken from a male donor with early-stage non-small cell lung cancer. The CDR3 spells CATSDSTDTQYF. The CDR3 DNA reads as TGTGCCACCAGTGATTCCACAGATACGCAGTATTTT.